Listed below are T cell receptor beta chains from one sample, sequenced in a study of blood T cell repertoires in COVID-19. Sequencing was performed with immunoSEQ multiplex PCR; in TCRdb, only in-frame clones are kept and a portion is missing. The repertoire consists of about 170,000 clones, with 70% to 90% occurring once and the leading ten covering under 3%. The sequenced material came from peripheral blood. The receptors here all came from a woman aged 80 or over with COVID-19, enrolled during active disease. Each CDR3 is given with its conserved first and last residue. Fields, in order: clone size, J gene, V gene, CDR3 length, D gene, CDR3 protein, CDR3 DNA. D genes are given only for firm matches. Rows give clone size only sometimes, using once, few, many, or a class for an expanded clone.

NA,TRBJ1-3,TRBV4-1,16,NA,CASSQGPGSSGNTIYF,TGCGCCAGCAGCCAAGGGCCGGGGAGCTCTGGAAACACCATATATTTT
NA,TRBJ1-4,TRBV28,15,TRBD1,CASSPPGQVNEKLFF,TGTGCCAGCAGCCCCCCGGGACAGGTGAATGAAAAACTGTTTTTT
NA,TRBJ1-2,TRBV7-9,17,NA,CASISSTLLGLNYGYTF,TGTGCCAGCATATCGTCGACCCTTCTCGGACTAAACTATGGCTACACCTTC
NA,TRBJ1-4,TRBV28,15,TRBD1,CASSSPGGGFEKLFF,TGTGCCAGCAGTTCACCAGGGGGAGGCTTCGAAAAACTGTTTTTT
NA,TRBJ2-7,TRBV4-2,14,TRBD2,CASSQTSGVGEQYF,TGTGCCAGCAGCCAGACTAGCGGCGTGGGCGAGCAGTACTTC
NA,TRBJ2-4,TRBV27,18,TRBD2,CASTPGGTSGGLNLIQYF,TGTGCCAGCACCCCAGGGGGGACTAGCGGGGGCCTAAACCTCATTCAGTACTTC
NA,TRBJ2-7,TRBV5-4,16,TRBD1,CASSETSGTVPYEQYF,TGTGCCAGCAGCGAAACTTCCGGGACAGTGCCCTACGAGCAGTACTTC
NA,TRBJ1-2,TRBV10-3,15,TRBD1,CAISPGTGGVDGYTF,TGTGCCATCAGTCCTGGGACAGGGGGCGTTGATGGCTACACCTTC
NA,TRBJ1-4,TRBV5-4,16,TRBD1,CASSLDGRHRGEKLFF,TGTGCCAGCAGCTTGGACGGCAGGCACAGGGGTGAAAAACTGTTTTTT
once,TRBJ2-1,TRBV7-3,12,NA,CASSPNGIEQFF,TGTGCCAGCAGCCCCAACGGGATTGAGCAGTTCTTC
NA,TRBJ1-2,TRBV6-4,14,NA,CASSEVARTGGYTF,TGTGCCAGCAGTGAAGTCGCCCGGACGGGGGGCTACACCTTC
NA,TRBJ2-4,TRBV27,13,NA,CASSFARGDIQYF,TGTGCCAGCAGTTTCGCGAGAGGAGACATTCAGTACTTC
NA,TRBJ1-1,TRBV28,14,TRBD1,CASNPQGAGTEAFF,TGTGCCAGCAACCCACAGGGGGCGGGCACTGAAGCTTTCTTT
NA,TRBJ2-3,TRBV9,16,TRBD2,CASSEGLAGVTDTQYF,TGTGCCAGCAGCGAGGGACTAGCGGGAGTAACAGATACGCAGTATTTT
NA,TRBJ1-1,TRBV7-9,16,NA,CASSSPPGRSNTEAFF,TGTGCCAGCAGTTCCCCCCCCGGCAGGTCGAACACTGAAGCTTTCTTT
NA,TRBJ1-2,TRBV7-8,15,NA,CASSYSGTGRDGYTF,TGTGCCAGCAGCTACTCTGGAACAGGGAGAGATGGCTACACCTTC
once,TRBJ2-3,TRBV7-2,15,NA,CASSLGGLDRDTQYF,TGTGCCAGCAGCTTAGGAGGGCTAGACAGGGATACGCAGTATTTT
once,TRBJ2-1,TRBV5-1,15,NA,CASSLVQSGVNEQFF,TGCGCCAGCAGCTTGGTTCAGTCAGGGGTCAATGAGCAGTTCTTC
NA,TRBJ2-5,TRBV4-2,16,TRBD2,CASSQGGLEVSGTQYF,TGTGCCAGCAGCCAAGGGGGACTAGAGGTGTCAGGGACCCAGTACTTC
NA,TRBJ2-3,TRBV10-1,17,NA,CASSESSSGAYLDTQYF,TGCGCCAGCAGTGAGTCGTCGTCAGGTGCGTACTTAGATACGCAGTATTTT
NA,TRBJ2-1,TRBV4-3,13,NA,CASSQDRFNEQFF,TGCGCCAGCAGCCAAGATCGGTTCAATGAGCAGTTCTTC
NA,TRBJ2-3,TRBV3-1/TRBV3-2,18,TRBD2,CASSRMGGRGGTGDTQYF,TGTGCCAGCAGCCGCATGGGAGGGCGCGGAGGAACTGGAGATACGCAGTATTTT
NA,TRBJ2-1,TRBV7-9,17,TRBD1,CASSSRTGGPLVDEQFF,TGTGCCAGCAGCTCTAGGACAGGGGGCCCACTCGTCGATGAGCAGTTCTTC
NA,TRBJ1-3,TRBV28,14,NA,CASIETSSGNTIYF,TGTGCCAGCATTGAGACAAGCTCTGGAAACACCATATATTTT
NA,TRBJ2-3,TRBV11-2,16,TRBD1,CASSPGQGAFGDTQYF,TGTGCCAGCAGTCCGGGACAGGGGGCGTTCGGGGATACGCAGTATTTT
few,TRBJ2-2,TRBV5-1,15,NA,CASSLDAQNTGELFF,TGCGCCAGCAGCTTGGATGCACAGAACACCGGGGAGCTGTTTTTT
NA,TRBJ1-2,TRBV7-9,17,NA,CASSSPEGGDLNYGYTF,TGTGCCAGCAGCTCCCCAGAGGGAGGGGACCTAAACTATGGCTACACCTTC
NA,TRBJ1-4,TRBV4-3,14,NA,CASSQGGTMGKLFF,TGCGCCAGCAGCCAAGGTGGGACAATGGGAAAACTGTTTTTT
NA,TRBJ1-6,TRBV6-5,14,NA,CASTQTGRNSPLHF,TGTGCCAGCACCCAGACAGGACGAAATTCACCCCTCCACTTT
NA,TRBJ2-7,TRBV9,14,NA,CASSSTGFSYEQYF,TGTGCCAGCAGCTCAACAGGATTCTCCTACGAGCAGTACTTC
NA,TRBJ2-1,TRBV24-1,14,TRBD1,CATSDFRGHYEQFF,TGTGCCACCAGTGATTTCAGGGGGCATTATGAGCAGTTCTTC
NA,TRBJ1-2,TRBV7-9,16,TRBD1,CASSLSDRAPEGGYTF,TGTGCCAGCAGCTTAAGCGACAGGGCCCCCGAAGGAGGCTACACCTTC
NA,TRBJ2-1,TRBV21-1,16,NA,CASSNHRPATPDEQFF,TGTGCCAGCAGCAATCACCGACCGGCGACTCCGGATGAGCAGTTCTTC
NA,TRBJ1-2,TRBV5-4,16,TRBD1,CASSTDPGGAKGGYTF,TGTGCCAGCAGCACGGACCCAGGGGGCGCAAAAGGGGGCTACACCTTC
NA,TRBJ2-3,TRBV18,15,TRBD1,CASSPRDSGTDTQYF,TGTGCCAGCTCACCACGGGACAGCGGCACAGATACGCAGTATTTT
NA,TRBJ1-5,TRBV28,16,TRBD1,CASSSAGQGYGQPQHF,TGTGCCAGCAGTTCCGCGGGACAGGGTTACGGTCAGCCCCAGCATTTT
NA,TRBJ2-1,TRBV24-1,15,TRBD2,CATSDAIAGEDEQFF,TGTGCCACCAGTGATGCTATAGCGGGAGAGGATGAGCAGTTCTTC
NA,TRBJ2-6,TRBV28,16,NA,CASRRGRGSGANVLTF,TGTGCCAGCCGAAGGGGCAGGGGATCTGGGGCCAACGTCCTGACTTTC
once,TRBJ2-3,TRBV9,15,TRBD2,CASSTGGRATDTQYF,TGTGCCAGCAGCACTGGCGGGAGGGCCACAGATACGCAGTATTTT
NA,TRBJ2-3,TRBV6-1,17,NA,CASSERRSLHSGDTQYF,TGTGCCAGCAGTGAAAGGCGGTCCCTACATTCGGGAGATACGCAGTATTTT
NA,TRBJ1-5,TRBV28,13,TRBD1,CASSLNRGRPQHF,TGTGCCAGCAGTCTTAACAGGGGACGGCCCCAGCATTTT
NA,TRBJ1-5,TRBV20-1,13,NA,CSASRAGVQPQHF,TGCAGTGCTAGTAGGGCAGGGGTACAGCCCCAGCATTTT
NA,TRBJ2-7,TRBV5-6,16,TRBD1,CASSSTGTGGYYEQYF,TGTGCCAGCAGTTCGACCGGGACAGGGGGGTACTACGAGCAGTACTTC
once,TRBJ1-2,TRBV5-1,15,NA,CASSFGDGGAHGYTF,TGCGCCAGCAGCTTCGGGGACGGAGGGGCTCACGGCTACACCTTC
NA,TRBJ2-7,TRBV11-2,15,NA,CASSMAGATSYEQYF,TGTGCCAGCAGCATGGCGGGGGCGACCTCCTACGAGCAGTACTTC
NA,TRBJ2-3,TRBV5-5,17,NA,CASSPRFTTGSTDTQYF,TGTGCCAGCAGTCCCAGGTTTACTACAGGTAGCACAGATACGCAGTATTTT
NA,TRBJ2-7,TRBV18,15,TRBD1,CASSEPGTGVYEQYF,TGTGCCAGCTCAGAACCCGGGACAGGGGTCTACGAGCAGTACTTC
NA,TRBJ2-6,TRBV24-1,17,NA,CATAPGQPSPGANVLTF,TGTGCCACCGCGCCCGGACAGCCCAGCCCTGGGGCCAACGTCCTGACTTTC
NA,TRBJ2-1,TRBV27,16,TRBD2,CASSSSGTTTYNEQFF,TGTGCCAGCAGTTCGTCCGGGACTACTACCTACAATGAGCAGTTCTTC